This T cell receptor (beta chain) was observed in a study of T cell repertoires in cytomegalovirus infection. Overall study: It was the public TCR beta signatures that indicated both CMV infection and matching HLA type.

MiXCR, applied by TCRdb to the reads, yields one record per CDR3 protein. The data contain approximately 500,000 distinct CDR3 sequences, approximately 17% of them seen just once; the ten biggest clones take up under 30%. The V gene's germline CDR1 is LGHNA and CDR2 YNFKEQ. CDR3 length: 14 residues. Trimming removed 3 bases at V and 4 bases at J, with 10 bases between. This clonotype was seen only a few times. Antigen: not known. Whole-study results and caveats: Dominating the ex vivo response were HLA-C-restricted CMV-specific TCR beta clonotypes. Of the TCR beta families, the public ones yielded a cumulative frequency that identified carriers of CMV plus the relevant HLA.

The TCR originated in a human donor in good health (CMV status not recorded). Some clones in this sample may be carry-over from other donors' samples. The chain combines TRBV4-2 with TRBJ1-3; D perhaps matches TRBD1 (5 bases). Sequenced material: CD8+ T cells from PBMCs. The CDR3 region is CASSQGEEGNTIYF. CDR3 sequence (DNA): TGTGCCAGCAGCCAGGGGGAGGAGGGAAACACCATATATTTT.